This TCR beta chain was found in a study of human T cells and chemical hapten exposure. The overall study: On the upper back, patch tests were applied with 0.01% DPC and read at 6 days.

Time point of the sample: patch test 1, 2 weeks after DPC sensitization. Regarding treatment: therapeutic diphenylcyclopropenone sensitization with weekly scalp DPC. This clonotype was seen a handful of times. Authors' analysis steps: From approximately 25,000 to 650,000 TCRs were found per sample, with a median of 95,638. TCRdb re-called the RACE reads through MiXCR, storing one row per CDR3 protein. V and J calls and clone size were set by TCRdb, not the authors. The sample holds approximately 350,000 distinct CDR3 sequences, approximately 6.3% seen once. Material: whole blood, obtained in connection with sensitization to the hapten diphenylcyclopropenone (DPC). This TCR came from a woman aged 18 to 35 with alopecia areata. Some clones in this sample may be carry-over from other donors' samples.

The CDR3 region is CASSGGRGTVAGNTIYF. CDR3 nucleotide sequence: TGTGCCAGCAGCGGGGGACGGGGGACAGTAGCCGGAAACACCATATATTTT. The V gene is TRBV13, the J gene TRBJ1-3, with TRBD1 matching 7 bases. V was clipped by 5 bases and J by 4 bases; unmatched bases: 14. The CDR3 has 17 amino acids. Germline values: CDR1 PRHDT, CDR2 FYEKMQ (reference sequence).